Listed here are 20 T cell receptor beta chains from one sample, sequenced in a study of cytotoxic CD8 clonotypes in ibrutinib-treated CLL. Produced via immunoSEQ multiplex PCR; TCRdb's table is partial and in-frame only. This sample has about 24,000 clones, with 78% found just once. The sequences come from PBMCs, collected before ibrutinib treatment. The receptor source for this set is a human donor with chronic lymphocytic leukemia.

This chain links TRBV5-4 with TRBJ2-7; 7 nucleotides align to TRBD1. CDR3 size: 15 residues. Germline CDR1 SGHNT, CDR2 YYREEE (reference sequence). With V trimmed by 0 bases and J by 0 bases, 3 bases remained unmatched. The CDR3 reads CASSLDRQGSYEQYF. The CDR3, as DNA: TGTGCCAGCAGCTTGGATCGACAGGGCTCCTACGAGCAGTACTTC.

The V call is TRBV29-1, the J call TRBJ1-5, with D perhaps TRBD1 (6 bases). Trimming left V 6 bases short and J 4 bases short, with 7 bases between. CDR1 and CDR2 from the germline V gene are SQVTM and ANQGSEA. This CDR3 has 11 amino acids. CDR3 nucleotides: TGCAGCGTCGGACAGAATCAGCCCCAGCATTTT. This sequence encodes CSVGQNQPQHF.

The chain uses TRBV9 and TRBJ2-2, with unresolved D. The V and J ends lost 0 bases and 2 bases respectively, with 11 bases between them. Germline V lookup: CDR1 SGDLS, CDR2 YYNGEE. The CDR3 length is 16 residues. The CDR3 sequence is CASSVGSGPNTGELFF. Here the CDR3 DNA reads TGTGCCAGCAGCGTAGGTTCTGGGCCTAACACCGGGGAGCTGTTTTTT. Using reference TRBV9 and TRBJ2-2 for the parts outside the CDR3, the full variable domain is DSGVTQTPKHLITATGQRVTLRCSPRSGDLSVYWYQQSLDQGLQFLIQYYNGEERAKGNILERFSAQQFPDLHSELNLSSLELGDSALYFCASSVGSGPNTGELFFGEGSRLTVL.

The V call is TRBV28, the J call TRBJ2-3; no clear D. The CDR3 spans 15 residues. The germline CDR1 and CDR2 sequences are MDHEN and SYDVKM. V gave up 2 bases and J gave up 1 base, with 10 bases separating them. CDR3 in DNA: TGTGCCAGCAGTTTACTTGGACCAGGCACAGATACGCAGTATTTT. This encodes CASSLLGPGTDTQYF.

The rearrangement joins TRBV27 to TRBJ2-3, with D uncertain. The CDR3 totals 16 residues. V was cut by 5 bases and J by 2 bases, with 17 bases left in between. Per the germline V gene, CDR1 is MNHEY and CDR2 is SMNVEV (reference sequence). The CDR3 bases are TGTGCCAGCAGTCTCAGAGCCTTGCGAAACACAGATACGCAGTATTTT. Its protein product is CASSLRALRNTDTQYF.

This clone showed up just once. The chain combines TRBV5-6 with TRBJ2-4; TRBD1 matches at 8 bases. The CDR3 is 16 amino acids. After removal of 3 bases from V and 6 bases from J, the junction contained 11 bases not matched to a gene. Germline assignment: CDR1 SGHDT and CDR2 YYEEEE. CDR3 residues: CASSSPKDRVVNIQYF. CDR3 nucleotides: TGTGCCAGCAGCTCGCCAAAGGACAGGGTGGTAAACATTCAGTACTTC.

This sequence joins TRBV18 and TRBJ1-5; no reliable D call. Per germline, CDR1 KGHSH and CDR2 LQKENI. The CDR3 extends over 17 amino acids. Trimming stripped 2 bases from V and 2 bases from J, with 16 bases between. The DNA of the CDR3 is TGTGCCAGCTCACCATTCGTATCCGGGAAGGGCAATCAGCCCCAGCATTTT. Translating it yields CASSPFVSGKGNQPQHF. The complete variable domain, with remaining parts taken from reference TRBV18 and TRBJ1-5, reads NAGVMQNPRHLVRRRGQEARLRCSPMKGHSHVYWYRQLPEEGLKFMVYLQKENIIDESGMPKERFSAEFPKEGPSILRIQQVVRGDSAAYFCASSPFVSGKGNQPQHFGDGTRLSIL.

The gene calls are TRBV5-5 and TRBJ2-5; D is unresolved. Trimming pared 4 bases from V and 2 bases from J, leaving 3 bases between. Per germline, CDR1 SGHKS and CDR2 YYEKEE (reference sequence). This CDR3 spans 11 amino acids. CDR3 bases: TGTGCCAGCAGCGAACAAGAGACCCAGTACTTC. This encodes CASSEQETQYF. Combining the CDR3 with reference TRBV5-5 and TRBJ2-5 gives the whole variable domain DAGVTQSPTHLIKTRGQQVTLRCSPISGHKSVSWYQQVLGQGPQFIFQYYEKEERGRGNFPDRFSARQFPNYSSELNVNALLLGDSALYLCASSEQETQYFGPGTRLLVL.

CDR3 sequence reads: CASRPGQPSEQYF. CDR3 DNA: TGTGCCAGCAGGCCGGGACAACCTTCCGAGCAGTACTTC. The chain recombines TRBV28 with TRBJ2-7; a weak D match, TRBD1 (6 bases). The CDR3 extends over 13 amino acids. The V end was cut by 6 bases, the J end by 6 bases, with 15 bases between. The germline V gene encodes CDR1 MDHEN and CDR2 SYDVKM.

This chain links TRBV7-2 with TRBJ2-2; TRBD2 agrees at 13 bases. V dropped 0 bases and J dropped 6; count of bases not matched to a gene: 10. The germline V gene encodes CDR1 SGHTA and CDR2 FQGNSA. The CDR3 runs 19 residues. The CDR3 DNA is TGTGCCAGCAGCTTAGCTCGCCACACTAGCGGGAGGGGCGCCGGGGAGCTGTTTTTT. Protein: CASSLARHTSGRGAGELFF.

J is TRBJ2-7 and V is TRBV6-1; D unresolved. CDR3 length equals 11 residues. Between the trimmed V and J ends, which lost 5 bases and 3 bases, there was a span of 5 bases. Germline CDR1 and CDR2: MNHNS and SASEGT. The CDR3 DNA follows: TGTGCCAGCAGTCACCGCTACGAGCAGTACTTC. As protein: CASSHRYEQYF.

This sequence joins TRBV19 and TRBJ1-4, with D possibly being TRBD1 (5 bases). From germline, CDR1 is LNHDA and CDR2 SQIVND (reference sequence). Trimming pared 8 bases from V and 4 bases from J, leaving 23 bases between. The CDR3 covers 17 residues. The CDR3 bases are TGTGCCAGTCAGGCAGTCAGAGGGGCTGGGTTTAATGAAAAACTGTTTTTT. Translating it yields CASQAVRGAGFNEKLFF.

V is TRBV21-1 and J is TRBJ2-5; the D call TRBD2 from the table was never checked on the DNA. TRBV21-1 is tagged as a pseudogene. The CDR3 loop spans 18 amino acids. CDR3 protein: CASSKVLTREVRKETQYF. CDR3 DNA: TGTGCCAGCAGCAAGGTACTAACGAGGGAGGTGAGGAAAGAGACCCAGTACTTC.

The V gene is TRBV4-1, the J gene TRBJ2-7; a possible D gene is TRBD1 (6 bases). The V gene lost 0 bases and the J gene lost 7 bases, with 13 bases spanning the gap. This CDR3 has 14 residues. Germline loops: CDR1 MGHRA, CDR2 YSYEKL. The CDR3 bases are TGCGCCAGCAGCCAAGACCAGAAGGGGGATGAGCAGTACTTC. Translation: CASSQDQKGDEQYF.

The gene calls are TRBV29-1 and TRBJ2-1, with a possible D match to TRBD1 (8 bases). Between the trimmed V and J ends, which lost 6 bases and 15 bases, there was a span of 21 bases. The CDR3 spans 12 residues. Germline V gene lookup returns CDR1 SQVTM and CDR2 ANQGSEA. Here the CDR3 reads CSVGGDRQGLFF. The CDR3 nucleotides read TGCAGCGTGGGAGGGGACCGACAGGGGCTGTTCTTC.

The chain has TRBV4-2 and TRBJ2-2; tentatively, D is TRBD1 (5 bases). The germline gives CDR1 LGHNA, CDR2 YNFKEQ. V lost 0 bases and J lost 6, with 11 bases in between. This CDR3 spans 15 amino acids. CDR3 residues: CASSQDRARAGELFF. CDR3 in DNA: TGTGCCAGCAGCCAAGATCGAGCCAGGGCCGGGGAGCTGTTTTTT.

The genes are TRBV18 and TRBJ2-3; 10 bases fit TRBD2. The CDR3 has 16 amino acids. From germline, CDR1 is KGHSH and CDR2 LQKENI. J gave up 6 bases and V 5 bases, and 11 bases lay outside the gene matches. CDR3: CASSSSGSRLQDTQYF. The CDR3 nucleotides are TGTGCCAGCTCATCTAGCGGGAGCCGTCTTCAGGATACGCAGTATTTT.

Here the CDR3 DNA reads TGTGCCAGCAGTTTAAGGAGCCGCACAGATACGCAGTATTTT. Translation gives CASSLRSRTDTQYF. This chain uses TRBV27 with TRBJ2-3; D not resolved. Germline V gene lookup returns CDR1 MNHEY and CDR2 SMNVEV (reference sequence). This CDR3 has 14 residues. The germline V and J ends were trimmed by 2 bases and 1 base, with 7 bases remaining between them.

The J gene is TRBJ2-1, the V gene TRBV27; 7 bases are a match to TRBD1. This CDR3 is built from 12 residues. Per germline, CDR1 MNHEY and CDR2 SMNVEV (reference sequence). Germline trimming cut 6 bases from V and 7 bases from J; bases unmatched to any gene: 3. The chain's CDR3 is CASRKQGNEQFF. In DNA, the CDR3 is TGTGCCAGCAGGAAACAGGGGAATGAGCAGTTCTTC.

This clone was seen only a few times. The rearrangement joins TRBV6-1 to TRBJ1-2; tentative D call: TRBD1 (6 bases). Germline CDR1 reads MNHNS; CDR2 reads SASEGT. The CDR3 is 14 residues long. The V end was cut by 6 bases, the J end by 4 bases, with 15 bases between. CDR3 protein: CASRFNREGYGYTF. CDR3 coding DNA: TGTGCCAGCAGGTTTAACAGGGAAGGCTATGGCTACACCTTC.